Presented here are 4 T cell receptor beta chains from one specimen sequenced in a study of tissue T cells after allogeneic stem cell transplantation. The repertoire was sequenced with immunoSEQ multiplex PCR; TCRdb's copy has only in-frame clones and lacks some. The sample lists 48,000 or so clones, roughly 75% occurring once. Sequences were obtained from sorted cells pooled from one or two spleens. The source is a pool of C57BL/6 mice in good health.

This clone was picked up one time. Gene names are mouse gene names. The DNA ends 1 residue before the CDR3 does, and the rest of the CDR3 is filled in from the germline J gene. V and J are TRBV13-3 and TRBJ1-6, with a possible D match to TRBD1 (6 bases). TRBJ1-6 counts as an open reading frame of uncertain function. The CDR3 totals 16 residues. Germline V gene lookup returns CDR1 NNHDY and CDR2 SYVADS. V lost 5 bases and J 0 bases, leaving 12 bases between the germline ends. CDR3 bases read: TGTGCCAGCAGCGGGACACATAATTCCTATAATTCGCCCCTCTAC. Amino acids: CASSGTHNSYNSPLY. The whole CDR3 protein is CASSGTHNSYNSPLYF.

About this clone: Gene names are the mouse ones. This CDR3 is CASSQDNWSQNTLYF. Partial CDR3 DNA: TGTGCCAGCAGCCAAGATAACTGGAGTCAAAACACCTTGTAC. The rearrangement joins TRBV5 to TRBJ2-4; possible D gene TRBD2, 5 bases. The read is 1 residue too short to cover the CDR3 end, so that end is filled in from the germline J gene. Trimming shortened V by 0 bases and J by 0 bases, and 7 bases separated the two germline ends. CDR1 is LGHNA, CDR2 YNLKQL, per germline (reference sequence). This CDR3 spans 15 amino acids.

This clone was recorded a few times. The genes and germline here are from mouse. CDR3 bases read: TGTGCCAGCAGTCCGACAGATTCCTATAATTCGCCCCTCTAC. It codes for CASSPTDSYNSPLY. The whole CDR3 protein is CASSPTDSYNSPLYF. The V and J genes are TRBV26 and TRBJ1-6, with a weak D call TRBD1 (5 bases). The read terminates 1 residue before the CDR3 end, so the remaining end is supplied by the germline J gene. TRBJ1-6 is labeled an ORF, and its function is uncertain. CDR3 length: 15 residues. Germline CDR1 reads KGHPV; CDR2 reads FQNQEV (reference sequence). Trimming removed 4 bases at V and 0 bases at J, with 7 bases between.

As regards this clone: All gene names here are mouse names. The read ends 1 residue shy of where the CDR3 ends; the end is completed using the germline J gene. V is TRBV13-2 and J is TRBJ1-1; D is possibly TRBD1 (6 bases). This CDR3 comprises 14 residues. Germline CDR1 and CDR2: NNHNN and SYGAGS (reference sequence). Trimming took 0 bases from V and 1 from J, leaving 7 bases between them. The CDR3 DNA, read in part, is TGTGCCAGCGGTGATGCCAGGGGGAACACAGAAGTCTTC. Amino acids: CASGDARGNTEVF. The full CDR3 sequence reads CASGDARGNTEVFF.